The sequence of this T cell receptor beta chain was determined in a study of blood T cell repertoires in COVID-19. About the research overall: PBMCs, B-cell-depleted T cells, or T cells provided the cDNA or gDNA that made up the material.

V lost 6 bases to trimming and J lost 1 base, with 21 bases between them. The CDR3 extends over 17 amino acids. Germline CDR1 and CDR2: SNHLY and FYNNEI. This clone appeared once. Sequenced by immunoSEQ multiplex PCR; TCRdb stores in-frame clones only, minus some. The sample carries fewer than 95,000 clones, roughly four fifths recorded once. Sequenced: peripheral blood. The rearrangement joins TRBV2 to TRBJ1-1; D is ambiguous. This TCR was sampled from a human donor in a cohort sampled during active COVID-19. This CDR3 is CASSGPRVRQSNTEAFF. For the CDR3, the DNA is TGTGCCAGCAGCGGCCCGAGGGTACGGCAGTCGAACACTGAAGCTTTCTTT.